This is a list of T cell receptor beta chains from one sample in a study of CD8 T cells in Susac syndrome. One entry per CDR3 protein, called by TCRdb with MiXCR from the immunoSEQ multiplex PCR reads. The sample holds about 170,000 distinct CDR3 sequences, approximately 95% seen once. Sequenced material: CD4+ T cells from PBMCs. These TCRs come from a human donor with Susac syndrome. Each CDR3 is given with its conserved first and last residue. D genes are given only for firm matches. The size field is filled for only some rows; it gives once, few, many or a size class.

D gene,J gene,clone size,V gene,CDR3 length,CDR3 DNA,CDR3 protein
TRBD1,TRBJ2-1,NA,TRBV4-1,17,TGCGCCAGCAGCCAGGACTTGCAGGGGGCGTACCCGGGTGAGCAGTTCTTC,CASSQDLQGAYPGEQFF
NA,TRBJ2-7,NA,TRBV20-1,14,TGCAGTGCTCCAATCGGGTTGAGCTCCTACGAGCAGTACTTC,CSAPIGLSSYEQYF
TRBD2,TRBJ2-5,NA,TRBV24-1,14,TGTGCCACCAGTGGGGAGGGAATCTCGGAGACCCAGTACTTC,CATSGEGISETQYF
TRBD1,TRBJ2-1,once,TRBV9,15,TGTGCCAGCAGCTTTACAGGGGCTTCATACAATGAGCAGTTCTTC,CASSFTGASYNEQFF
TRBD2,TRBJ2-3,few,TRBV18,15,TGTGCCAGCTCACTGACTAGCGGGAGCACAGATACGCAGTATTTT,CASSLTSGSTDTQYF
NA,TRBJ1-4,NA,TRBV5-1,13,TGCGCCAGCAGCTTTAACGGAAATGAAAAACTGTTTTTT,CASSFNGNEKLFF
NA,TRBJ1-5,NA,TRBV4-3,16,TGCGCCAGCAGCCAAGAGGGGGGACAAAACAATCAGCCCCAGCATTTT,CASSQEGGQNNQPQHF
TRBD1,TRBJ2-6,once,TRBV9,20,TGTGCCAGCAGCGTCCCCTTTTCCGGGACAGGGATGACTGGGGCCAACGTCCTGACTTTC,CASSVPFSGTGMTGANVLTF
NA,TRBJ2-7,NA,TRBV30,14,TGTGCCTGGGGGGGTGAATCACGTCCCTACGAGCAGTACTTC,CAWGGESRPYEQYF
NA,TRBJ2-6,NA,TRBV7-8,12,TGTGCCACCGGGTTAGGGGCCAACGTCCTGACTTTC,CATGLGANVLTF
NA,TRBJ2-5,NA,TRBV7-3,13,TGTGCCAGCAGCTTAAACAGGGCTGAGACCCAGTACTTC,CASSLNRAETQYF
NA,TRBJ1-5,NA,TRBV30,12,TGTGCCTGGGGAGACAGGAATCAGCCCCAGCATTTT,CAWGDRNQPQHF
NA,TRBJ1-5,NA,TRBV5-1,15,TGCGCCAGCAGCTTGGCCGGAGTAAGCAATCAGCCCCAGCATTTT,CASSLAGVSNQPQHF
NA,TRBJ1-4,NA,TRBV2,14,TGTGCCAGCAACATCAAAAGTACTAATGAAAAACTGTTTTTT,CASNIKSTNEKLFF
TRBD2,TRBJ2-5,NA,TRBV27,13,TGTGCCAGCAGCCGGGACTATCAAGAGACCCAGTACTTC,CASSRDYQETQYF
NA,TRBJ2-5,NA,TRBV11-2,12,TGTGCCAGCAGCTTAGATCGCGAGACCCAGTACTTC,CASSLDRETQYF
TRBD1,TRBJ2-5,NA,TRBV12-3/TRBV12-4,14,TGTGCCAGCAGGCAGGGGGCCGGACAAGAGACCCAGTACTTC,CASRQGAGQETQYF
NA,TRBJ2-1,NA,TRBV18,13,TGTGCCAGCTCACCTCCTACTTACAATGAGCAGTTCTTC,CASSPPTYNEQFF
TRBD2,TRBJ2-1,NA,TRBV24-1,13,TGTGCCACGGGACTAGCGGGAATCAATGAGCAGTTCTTC,CATGLAGINEQFF
NA,TRBJ1-5,NA,TRBV7-2,13,TGTGCCAGCAGCCGCGGGCCGGGACAGCCCCAGCATTTT,CASSRGPGQPQHF
NA,TRBJ2-5,NA,TRBV12-3/TRBV12-4,15,TGTGCCAGCAGCCAGACAGGTGGACTACCAAGTGCCCAGTACTTC,CASSQTGGLPSAQYF
TRBD2,TRBJ2-7,NA,TRBV18,15,TGTGCCAGCTCACCACCGGGGAGGGAGCAGTCCGAGCAGTACTTC,CASSPPGREQSEQYF
NA,TRBJ1-2,NA,TRBV9,15,TGTGCCAGCAGCCCTACCTCGACAGCGCTCTATGGCTACACCTTC,CASSPTSTALYGYTF
NA,TRBJ1-1,NA,TRBV6-2/TRBV6-3,13,TGTGCCAGCAGACAGGGAGAAGGGACTGAAGCTTTCTTT,CASRQGEGTEAFF
NA,TRBJ2-3,NA,TRBV30,13,TGTGCCTGGAGTGGCGGGAGCACAGATACGCAGTATTTT,CAWSGGSTDTQYF
TRBD2,TRBJ2-7,NA,TRBV24-1,14,TGTGCCACCAGTGACCCCGGGACTAGCTACGAGCAGTACTTC,CATSDPGTSYEQYF
NA,TRBJ1-5,NA,TRBV28,14,TGTGCCAGCAGACCGGTGAGGAGCAATCAGCCCCAGCATTTT,CASRPVRSNQPQHF
TRBD1,TRBJ2-1,NA,TRBV24-1,17,TGTGCCACCAGTGATTTCAGGCAGGGGGCCCCATACAATGAGCAGTTCTTC,CATSDFRQGAPYNEQFF
TRBD2,TRBJ2-5,NA,TRBV30,13,TGTGCCTGGAGTGTACGGGAGGGGGAGACCCAGTACTTC,CAWSVREGETQYF
NA,TRBJ2-2,NA,TRBV6-5,14,TGTGCCAGCAGAAAACCCGGGGGCGCCGGGGAGCTGTTTTTT,CASRKPGGAGELFF
NA,TRBJ2-1,NA,TRBV2,16,TGTGCCAGCAGTAGAACAGGGGAGCGGGCGAGCAATGAGCAGTTCTTC,CASSRTGERASNEQFF
TRBD2,TRBJ2-5,NA,TRBV18,13,TGTGCCAGCTCACCACTAGCGGGGGAGACCCAGTACTTC,CASSPLAGETQYF
TRBD2,TRBJ2-3,NA,TRBV27,18,TGTGCCAGCAGTCTCGGGGGACTAGCGGGAACCTGGGGGGATACGCAGTATTTT,CASSLGGLAGTWGDTQYF
NA,TRBJ2-6,NA,TRBV6-6,15,TGTGCCAGCACCTTGGAGCGCTCTGGGGCCAACGTCCTGACTTTC,CASTLERSGANVLTF
NA,TRBJ2-1,NA,TRBV4-3,17,TGCGCCAGCAGCCCTTATTTGGTTGGGGGTTCCTACAATGAGCAGTTCTTC,CASSPYLVGGSYNEQFF
NA,TRBJ1-5,NA,TRBV20-1,13,TGCAGTGCTTCTGACAGAATCAATCAGCCCCAGCATTTT,CSASDRINQPQHF
TRBD2,TRBJ2-7,NA,TRBV20-1,13,TGCAGTGCTTGGACTAGCGGGAGCTACGAGCAGTACTTC,CSAWTSGSYEQYF
NA,TRBJ1-2,NA,TRBV30,12,TGTGCCTGGAGTGGGGTGGGCCGTGGCTACACCTTC,CAWSGVGRGYTF